This passage covers 24 T cell receptor beta chains from one sample sequenced in a study of cytomegalovirus exposure and HLA in healthy donors. The assay was immunoSEQ multiplex PCR, and TCRdb's table has in-frame clones only and misses some. In the table there are roughly 190,000 clones, roughly 83% of which are singletons. The sample consisted of PBMCs. The receptors come from a woman between 18 and 30 years old in good health and CMV-seronegative.

The count of this clone is one. The chain couples TRBV7-6 to TRBJ1-5, with D perhaps TRBD1 (5 bases). The CDR3 covers 15 residues. Per germline, CDR1 SGHVS and CDR2 FNYEAQ. Trimming took off 2 bases at V and 2 bases at J, with 10 bases between the two ends. The chain's CDR3 is CASSLYGGGNQPQHF. The DNA for the CDR3 is TGTGCCAGCAGCTTATACGGGGGGGGCAATCAGCCCCAGCATTTT. The full variable domain, completed using reference TRBV7-6 and TRBJ1-5, is GAGVSQSPRYKVTKRGQDVALRCDPISGHVSLYWYRQALGQGPEFLTYFNYEAQQDKSGLPNDRFSAERPEGSISTLTIQRTEQRDSAMYRCASSLYGGGNQPQHFGDGTRLSIL.

This sequence joins TRBV10-3 and TRBJ2-7; 8 positions agree with TRBD2. J gave up 2 bases and V 1 base, and 7 bases lay outside the gene matches. From germline, CDR1 is ENHRY and CDR2 SYGVKD. The CDR3 runs 16 residues. The CDR3 spells CAISELGLGNAYEQYF. The CDR3 DNA reads TGTGCCATCAGTGAGTTGGGACTAGGAAACGCCTACGAGCAGTACTTC.

The chain employs TRBV7-9 and TRBJ1-1; D may be TRBD1 (6 bases). The CDR3 runs 12 residues. Germline V gene lookup returns CDR1 SEHNR and CDR2 FQNEAQ (reference sequence). V lost 5 bases and J lost 11, with 15 bases in between. CDR3 sequence reads: CASSRTAGDAFF. The CDR3 DNA reads TGTGCCAGCAGCCGGACAGCAGGCGATGCTTTCTTT.

The chain joins TRBV27 to TRBJ1-1; 10 positions match TRBD1. The V segment lost 0 bases and the J segment 4 bases; nucleotides outside the gene matches: 5. The CDR3 contains 16 residues. Germline V CDR1 and CDR2: MNHEY, SMNVEV (reference sequence). CDR3 amino acids: CASSLSIRTGGTEAFF. CDR3 coding DNA: TGTGCCAGCAGTTTATCGATCAGGACAGGGGGCACTGAAGCTTTCTTT.

The chain carries TRBV9 and TRBJ2-7; 13 nucleotides line up with TRBD2. The V segment lost 4 bases and the J segment 5 bases; nucleotides outside the gene matches: 6. This CDR3 has 15 amino acids. The V gene's germline CDR1 is SGDLS and CDR2 YYNGEE. The CDR3 spells CASSPWTSGGNEQYF. CDR3 bases: TGTGCCAGCAGCCCCTGGACTAGCGGGGGTAACGAGCAGTACTTC.

CDR3 loop: CASSSQSSGQETQYF. DNA of the CDR3: TGCGCCAGCAGCTCTCAGTCTAGCGGGCAAGAGACCCAGTACTTC. J is TRBJ2-5 and V is TRBV5-1, with 8 bases aligning to TRBD2. The CDR3 contains 15 residues. Unmatched junction bases numbered 6, after V lost 3 bases and J lost 2 bases. Germline CDR1 and CDR2: SGHRS and YFSETQ.

The chain combines TRBV7-8 with TRBJ1-3; 9 bases are a match to TRBD1. Per germline, CDR1 SGHVS and CDR2 FQNEAQ. The trim removed 5 bases at V and 0 bases at J, leaving 11 bases unmatched. This CDR3 is built from 18 residues. The CDR3 nucleotides read TGTGCCAGCAGCCAGCTCACCGTACAGGGGGCCTCTGGAAACACCATATATTTT. Translation: CASSQLTVQGASGNTIYF.

This clone has a single count. V usage is TRBV9 and J usage is TRBJ2-5; TRBD1 is a possible D gene (5 bases). V dropped 0 bases and J dropped 2 bases, with 11 bases sitting between them. The germline gives CDR1 SGDLS, CDR2 YYNGEE. The CDR3 runs 15 residues. The CDR3 loop is CASSVGGASQETQYF. CDR3 coding DNA: TGTGCCAGCAGCGTAGGTGGGGCTAGTCAAGAGACCCAGTACTTC.

CDR3 in amino acids: CASSLGQGLDEQFF. As DNA, the CDR3 is TGCGCCAGCAGCTTGGGACAGGGGCTAGATGAGCAGTTCTTC. The chain recombines TRBV5-1 with TRBJ2-1, with 8 positions matching TRBD1. The germline V gene encodes CDR1 SGHRS and CDR2 YFSETQ. Unmatched junction bases numbered 4, after V lost 0 bases and J lost 8 bases. The CDR3 consists of 14 residues. Full variable domain (remainder filled in from reference TRBV5-1 and TRBJ2-1): KAGVTQTPRYLIKTRGQQVTLSCSPISGHRSVSWYQQTPGQGLQFLFEYFSETQRNKGNFPGRFSGRQFSNSRSEMNVSTLELGDSALYLCASSLGQGLDEQFFGPGTRLTVL.

The chain has TRBV19 and TRBJ1-2; TRBD1 is a possible D gene (5 bases). This CDR3 region has 13 residues. Germline loops: CDR1 LNHDA, CDR2 SQIVND (reference sequence). V gave up 11 bases and J gave up 2 bases, with 15 bases separating them. The CDR3 here is CASVGGSNYGYTF. The CDR3 DNA is TGTGCCTCGGTCGGGGGATCCAACTATGGCTACACCTTC.

The gene calls are TRBV28 and TRBJ2-7; tentatively, D is TRBD2 (6 bases). V was shortened by 3 bases and J by 5 bases, with 11 bases between the two germline ends. This CDR3 comprises 13 residues. The V gene's germline CDR1 is MDHEN and CDR2 SYDVKM. CDR3 DNA sequence: TGTGCCAGCAGTTTGGAGGGAAATGACGAGCAGTACTTC. This gives the protein CASSLEGNDEQYF.

V usage is TRBV27 and J usage is TRBJ1-2; 8 bases fit TRBD1. Looked up from germline, CDR1 is MNHEY and CDR2 is SMNVEV (reference sequence). Trimming removed 10 bases from V and 4 bases from J; junction bases left unmatched: 8. The CDR3 contains 13 residues. The CDR3 loop is CATLRTGGYGYTF. The CDR3, as DNA: TGTGCCACCCTAAGAACAGGGGGCTATGGCTACACCTTC.

The chain is built from TRBV6-6 and TRBJ1-5; possible D gene TRBD1, 6 bases. This CDR3 has 15 amino acids. In germline, CDR1 is MNHNY, CDR2 SVGAGI (reference sequence). The V and J ends lost 6 bases and 9 bases respectively, with 21 bases between them. The DNA of the CDR3 is TGTGCCAGCAGCTGGTCGACAGGCTTCATATGGCCCCAGCATTTT. It specifies CASSWSTGFIWPQHF.

V and J are TRBV7-9 and TRBJ1-2; maybe TRBD1 (6 bases). The CDR3 has 12 amino acids. V was pared by 1 base and J by 8 bases, with 8 bases between. CDR1 SEHNR and CDR2 FQNEAQ come from the germline V gene (reference sequence). Here the CDR3 DNA reads TGTGCCAGCAGCTTAGTGGGGGCGGGCTACACCTTC. Its translation is CASSLVGAGYTF.

Only a few counts were recorded for this clone. This chain uses TRBV30 with TRBJ2-7; 7 bases are a match to TRBD1. Germline V gene sequence: CDR1 GTSNPN, CDR2 SVGIG (reference sequence). The junction had 6 bases not matched to a gene; V was cut back by 2 bases and J by 5 bases. The CDR3 covers 13 residues. The DNA for the CDR3 is TGTGCCTGGAGTCGGGACAGCGTCCACGAGCAGTACTTC. It specifies CAWSRDSVHEQYF.

With respect to this clone: Other DNA variants within this sample encode the same CDR3. The chain combines TRBV29-1 with TRBJ2-7; 10 positions match TRBD2. The V segment lost 0 bases and the J segment 6 bases; nucleotides outside the gene matches: 8. From germline, CDR1 is SQVTM and CDR2 ANQGSEA. CDR3 length: 15 amino acids. Here the CDR3 reads CSVEEALAGGGEQYF. The CDR3 DNA follows: TGCAGCGTTGAAGAAGCGTTAGCGGGAGGTGGCGAGCAGTACTTC.

This chain links TRBV9 with TRBJ1-1; perhaps TRBD1 as D (6 bases). V lost 5 bases, J lost 0 bases, and 11 bases lay in between. CDR3 length: 14 amino acids. The V gene's germline CDR1 is SGDLS and CDR2 YYNGEE. CDR3 nucleotides: TGTGCCAGCAGTAGCGACAGGTTGAACACTGAAGCTTTCTTT. Encoded protein: CASSSDRLNTEAFF.

V is TRBV30 and J is TRBJ1-1; TRBD1 might be the D (6 bases). Germline V gene sequence: CDR1 GTSNPN, CDR2 SVGIG (reference sequence). This CDR3 has 12 amino acids. The CDR3 DNA follows: TGTGCTGCCATTAGGGGGTACACTGAAGCTTTCTTT. It yields the protein CAAIRGYTEAFF.

In DNA form, the CDR3 reads TGTGCCAGCAGCTTCGCCAACAGGTACAATGAGCAGTTCTTC. Translated, it gives CASSFANRYNEQFF. This chain links TRBV7-8 with TRBJ2-1; D is perhaps TRBD1 (5 bases). The CDR3 spans 14 residues. CDR1 and CDR2 from the germline V gene are SGHVS and FQNEAQ. V was trimmed by 3 bases and J by 4 bases, leaving 10 bases between them.

This chain connects TRBV7-9 to TRBJ2-5, with 8 bases lining up with TRBD2. The CDR3 has 15 amino acids. Unmatched junction bases numbered 2, after V lost 1 base and J lost 1 base. CDR1 and CDR2 from the germline V gene are SEHNR and FQNEAQ (reference sequence). CDR3 loop: CASSLGAGAQETQYF. In DNA, the CDR3 is TGTGCCAGCAGCTTAGGAGCGGGGGCCCAAGAGACCCAGTACTTC.

The V call is TRBV6-5, the J call TRBJ2-7, with TRBD2 identical over 11 bases. The CDR3 consists of 14 residues. The germline CDR1 and CDR2 sequences are MNHEY and SVGAGI. With 6 bases clipped from V and 2 bases from J, the junction kept 3 bases outside the gene matches. The CDR3 region is CASRRLAGTYEQYF. The CDR3 DNA reads TGTGCCAGCAGGAGACTAGCGGGAACCTACGAGCAGTACTTC.

This sequence joins TRBV30 and TRBJ1-4, with a weak D call TRBD1 (6 bases). This CDR3 spans 14 amino acids. V shed 4 bases and J shed 4 bases, with 13 bases lying between them. CDR1 GTSNPN and CDR2 SVGIG come from the germline V gene (reference sequence). For the CDR3, the DNA is TGTGCCTGGACTCTGACAGGCTTTAATGAAAAACTGTTTTTT. It translates to CAWTLTGFNEKLFF. Filled out from reference TRBV30 and TRBJ1-4, the complete variable domain reads SQTIHQWPATLVQPVGSPLSLECTVEGTSNPNLYWYRQAAGRGLQLLFYSVGIGQISSEVPQNLSASRPQDRQFILSSKKLLLSDSGFYLCAWTLTGFNEKLFFGSGTQLSVL.

V gene TRBV5-5 combines with J gene TRBJ2-1; TRBD2 matches 10 bases. This CDR3 contains 16 residues. The junction had 7 bases not matched to a gene; V was cut back by 1 base and J by 6 bases. Germline CDR1 SGHKS, CDR2 YYEKEE (reference sequence). Here the CDR3 DNA reads TGTGCCAGCAGCTTGACTAGCGGGATGGACGTCAATGAGCAGTTCTTC. It translates to CASSLTSGMDVNEQFF.

This sequence joins TRBV25-1 and TRBJ1-1, with TRBD1 identical over 9 bases. Trimming at V came to 3 bases and at J to 4 bases, leaving 12 bases not matched to a gene. The CDR3 has 17 residues. Germline V gene lookup returns CDR1 MGHDK and CDR2 SYGVNS. CDR3 sequence reads: CASSDFIPGQGGTEAFF. The CDR3 DNA is TGTGCCAGCAGTGACTTTATTCCGGGACAGGGTGGCACTGAAGCTTTCTTT.